These 4 T cell receptor beta chains originate from one sample sequenced in a study of OX40 agonist ivuxolimab in advanced cancers. TCRdb keeps only in-frame clones here, not all; method: immunoSEQ multiplex PCR. The sample includes over 40,000 clones, 65% to 85% of them seen just once. Here the sequenced sample was CD4+ or CD8+ T cells sorted from blood, taken in a trial of the OX40 agonist ivuxolimab. The receptors here all came from an adult with an advanced solid tumor such as melanoma, head and neck, liver or kidney cancer.

In this sample, this clone turned up once. The chain has TRBV9 and TRBJ2-1; D not resolved. CDR3 length: 13 amino acids. The V gene lost 0 bases and the J gene lost 10 bases, with 11 bases spanning the gap. The germline gives CDR1 SGDLS, CDR2 YYNGEE. The CDR3 nucleotides read TGTGCCAGCAGCGTAGCTGGAGCGCGAGAGCAGTTCTTC. This encodes CASSVAGAREQFF.

As DNA, the CDR3 is TGTGCCAGCAGTAAGGGTGTTGGTGGGGGCGGCGAGACCCAGTACTTC. Translated, it gives CASSKGVGGGGETQYF. This chain joins TRBV9 and TRBJ2-5; D may be TRBD1 (6 bases). Trimming pared 5 bases from V and 5 bases from J, leaving 22 bases between. The CDR3 has 16 amino acids. Germline V gene data show CDR1 as SGDLS and CDR2 as YYNGEE.

This chain connects TRBV27 to TRBJ2-1, with 7 bases matching TRBD1. This CDR3 spans 18 amino acids. The V gene's germline CDR1 is MNHEY and CDR2 SMNVEV (reference sequence). Trimming removed 6 bases from V and 5 bases from J; junction bases left unmatched: 19. As DNA, the CDR3 is TGTGCCAGCAGAACCAGACAGGGTGGGAAGAGGGGCCACAATGAGCAGTTCTTC. Its protein product is CASRTRQGGKRGHNEQFF.

The chain links TRBV19 to TRBJ1-5; no clear D gene. With 8 bases removed from V and 5 bases from J, the gap between germline ends came to 13 bases. The CDR3 sequence is 13 residues long. In germline, CDR1 is LNHDA, CDR2 SQIVND (reference sequence). The CDR3 sequence: CASLLGRDQPQHF. In DNA, the CDR3 is TGTGCCAGTCTTCTAGGACGGGATCAGCCCCAGCATTTT.